This TCR beta chain was sequenced in a study of blood T cells in healthy people across ages. This clonotype was recorded many times. Germline V CDR1 and CDR2: MRHNA, SNTAGT. V was cut by 4 bases and J by 6 bases, with 16 bases left in between. The CDR3 spans 15 residues. Alongside a J-beta primer mix, a sample-barcoded 5' primer served in a second PCR lasting 7 to 11 cycles. TCRdb ran MiXCR on the 5' RACE reads and lists one entry per CDR3 protein. This sample has hundreds of thousands of distinct CDR3 sequences, with 24% found just once. The draw of peripheral blood yielded ten milliliters from each donor. These same records also appear under a second study, on T cells of mothers and their children.

The sequencing input was blood. J is TRBJ2-1 and V is TRBV6-4; D may be TRBD2 (6 bases). The clonotype was recovered from a boy younger than 18 in good health. This CDR3 reads CASSVASETSNEQFF. As DNA, the CDR3 is TGTGCCAGCAGTGTGGCATCGGAGACTAGCAATGAGCAGTTCTTC.